Listed here is a single T cell receptor beta chain. No antigen is known for it. This record belongs to a study of CD8+ T cells in alopecia areata. General observations from the study: Lesional scalp, notably in alopecia totalis/universalis, had clonality above that of normal scalp.

Reverse transcription of extracted RNA yielded cDNA, which provided the sequencing template. Clones were read by immunoSEQ multiplex PCR, and TCRdb kept only the in-frame ones, dropping some. Of roughly 120,000 clones in the sample, roughly two fifths were seen once. The germline CDR1 and CDR2 sequences are SGHTA and FQGNSA. This CDR3 spans 13 amino acids. Trimming removed 3 bases at V and 0 bases at J, with 5 bases between. The chain uses TRBV7-2 and TRBJ1-1; no reliable D call. Input material: CD4+ T cells sorted from blood. The TCR sequence derives from a human donor with alopecia areata. DNA of the CDR3: TGTGCCAGCAGCTTTTCGGTGAACACTGAAGCTTTCTTT. This encodes CASSFSVNTEAFF.